Below are 13 T cell receptor beta chains sequenced from a single sample in a study of shared clonotypes between healthy human individuals. The method was immunoSEQ multiplex PCR; TCRdb's version includes in-frame clones alone and lacks a portion of them. The repertoire consists of under 1 million clones, with 85% to 95% occurring once and the leading ten covering less than 25%. Positively selected for CCR7, the CD45RO-negative cells used as naive CD8 cells excluded terminally differentiated effector memory CD45RA+ cells. Material for sequencing was naive CD8+ T cells sorted from blood. Source of these receptors: a man aged 30 to 45 in good health.

This clone showed up just a few times. The chain couples TRBV7-2 to TRBJ2-7; 10 bases map to TRBD2. The CDR3 consists of 18 residues. CDR1 and CDR2 (germline): SGHTA, FQGNSA. V trimming: 3 bases; J trimming: 2 bases; junction bases outside the gene matches: 13. The CDR3 DNA reads TGTGCCAGCAGCTTTACTAGCGGGAACTCCCCTAACCCCTACGAGCAGTACTTC. Its protein product is CASSFTSGNSPNPYEQYF.

The chain is built from TRBV9 and TRBJ2-1; TRBD2 agrees at 10 bases. The V gene's germline CDR1 is SGDLS and CDR2 YYNGEE. The CDR3 is 18 residues long. V lost 3 bases and J lost 0; bases outside the gene matches: 9. CDR3 protein: CASSAPTSGLSSYNEQFF. As DNA, the CDR3 is TGTGCCAGCAGCGCGCCGACTAGCGGGCTAAGCTCCTACAATGAGCAGTTCTTC. Together with reference TRBV9 and TRBJ2-1, the CDR3 gives the full variable domain: DSGVTQTPKHLITATGQRVTLRCSPRSGDLSVYWYQQSLDQGLQFLIQYYNGEERAKGNILERFSAQQFPDLHSELNLSSLELGDSALYFCASSAPTSGLSSYNEQFFGPGTRLTVL.

The chain combines TRBV7-8 with TRBJ2-1; 8 positions match TRBD1. J lost 5 bases, V lost 1 base, and 10 bases had no gene match. This CDR3 is built from 17 residues. CDR1 and CDR2 (germline): SGHVS, FQNEAQ. The CDR3 reads CASSLVFGQGANNEQFF. CDR3 sequence (DNA): TGTGCCAGCAGCTTAGTGTTTGGGCAGGGGGCAAACAATGAGCAGTTCTTC.

This clone was observed at least ten times. The genes are TRBV19 and TRBJ2-7; 10 nucleotides line up with TRBD2. This CDR3 comprises 12 residues. Germline-derived CDR1 and CDR2 are LNHDA and SQIVND (reference sequence). J was trimmed by 0 bases and V by 10 bases; bases with no gene match: 0. The CDR3 nucleotides read TGTGCCACTAGCGGGGGCTCCTACGAGCAGTACTTC. Its protein product is CATSGGSYEQYF. The full variable domain, with the rest looked up from reference TRBV19 and TRBJ2-7, is DGGITQSPKYLFRKEGQNVTLSCEQNLNHDAMYWYRQDPGQGLRLIYYSQIVNDFQKGDIAEGYSVSREKKESFPLTVTSAQKNPTAFYLCATSGGSYEQYFGPGTRLTVT.

In its sample, this clone was seen once. The CDR3 sequence is CASSVTSGSSYNEQFF. CDR3 sequence (DNA): TGTGCCAGCAGTGTTACTAGCGGGAGCTCCTACAATGAGCAGTTCTTC. J is TRBJ2-1 and V is TRBV6-4; 11 bases line up with TRBD2. Germline V CDR1 and CDR2: MRHNA, SNTAGT. The CDR3 length is 16 residues. V was clipped by 4 bases and J by 0 bases; unmatched bases: 2.

J is TRBJ2-1 and V is TRBV27; 9 nucleotides line up with TRBD1. This CDR3 has 16 amino acids. Germline V gives CDR1 MNHEY, CDR2 SMNVEV (reference sequence). After removal of 0 bases from V and 10 bases from J, the junction contained 10 bases not matched to a gene. For the CDR3, the DNA is TGTGCCAGCAGTTTATCGTTAGGGGACAGGGTCTGGGAGCAGTTCTTC. Translation: CASSLSLGDRVWEQFF.

The V and J genes are TRBV7-9 and TRBJ2-3; 9 bases are a match to TRBD1. The ends lost 6 bases at V and 6 bases at J; junction bases unmatched: 10. The CDR3 runs 15 residues. Germline V gene data show CDR1 as SEHNR and CDR2 as FQNEAQ (reference sequence). The CDR3 DNA reads TGTGCCAGCAGTGACGGACAGGGGCCTGCGGATACGCAGTATTTT. This encodes CASSDGQGPADTQYF.

The chain recombines TRBV5-5 with TRBJ2-1; D is unclear. V was shortened by 2 bases and J by 10 bases, with 10 bases between the two germline ends. This CDR3 has 12 residues. Germline V gene lookup returns CDR1 SGHKS and CDR2 YYEKEE (reference sequence). CDR3 coding DNA: TGTGCCAGCAGCTTTTACTCTTTAGAGCAGTTCTTC. It is translated as CASSFYSLEQFF.

As for this clone: A read error may be the cause here, since a much bigger clone is one base away. The J gene is TRBJ2-7, the V gene TRBV4-2; D unresolved. V shed 5 bases and J shed 3 bases, with 5 bases lying between them. Germline CDR1 and CDR2: LGHNA and YNFKEQ. The CDR3 totals 11 residues. Here the CDR3 reads CASSSGYEQYF. The CDR3 nucleotides are TGTGCCAGCAGCTCAGGCTACGAGCAGTACTTC.

This clone was seen only once. The rearrangement uses TRBV7-8 and TRBJ2-1, with D hard to call. Germline V CDR1 and CDR2: SGHVS, FQNEAQ. Trimming took off 6 bases at V and 2 bases at J, with 2 bases between the two ends. The CDR3 spans 11 residues. CDR3 region: CASRTYNEQFF. The CDR3 coding sequence is TGTGCCAGCAGAACCTACAATGAGCAGTTCTTC.

This rearrangement joins TRBV14 to TRBJ2-1; D not certain. V lost 1 base, J lost 6 bases, and 4 bases lay in between. This CDR3 contains 12 residues. Germline values: CDR1 SGHDN, CDR2 FVKESK. The CDR3 region is CASSQVGNEQFF. The CDR3 DNA is TGTGCCAGCAGCCAAGTCGGCAATGAGCAGTTCTTC.

The table lists this clone with a count of one. Within the sample, other DNA sequences also encode this same CDR3. The chain is built from TRBV6-5 and TRBJ2-7; 10 bases agree with TRBD2. The CDR3 covers 15 residues. Germline loops: CDR1 MNHEY, CDR2 SVGAGI. V dropped 0 bases and J dropped 7; count of bases not matched to a gene: 6. The CDR3 DNA is TGTGCCAGCAGTTACTCCGGGCTAGCGGGAGATGAGCAGTACTTC. Protein sequence: CASSYSGLAGDEQYF.

This rearrangement joins TRBV6-5 to TRBJ2-1, with 8 bases identical to TRBD2. The CDR3 contains 14 residues. J lost 8 bases, V lost 4 bases, and 7 bases had no gene match. Germline V CDR1 and CDR2: MNHEY, SVGAGI. CDR3 amino acids: CASSFRTSPDEQFF. CDR3 in DNA: TGTGCCAGCAGTTTCCGGACTAGCCCCGATGAGCAGTTCTTC.